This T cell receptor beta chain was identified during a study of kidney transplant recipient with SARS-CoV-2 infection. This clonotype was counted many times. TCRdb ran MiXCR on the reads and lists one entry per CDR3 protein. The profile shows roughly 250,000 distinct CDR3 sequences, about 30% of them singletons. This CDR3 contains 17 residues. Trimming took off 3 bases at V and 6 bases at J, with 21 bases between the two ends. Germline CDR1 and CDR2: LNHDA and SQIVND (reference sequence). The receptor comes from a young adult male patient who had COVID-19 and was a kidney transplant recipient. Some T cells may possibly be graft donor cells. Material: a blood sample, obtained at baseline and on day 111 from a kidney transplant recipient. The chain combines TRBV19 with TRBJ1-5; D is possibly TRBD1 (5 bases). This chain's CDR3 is CASSISWLQGLIQPQHF. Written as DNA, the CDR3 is TGTGCCAGTAGTATTTCCTGGCTGCAGGGTTTAATTCAGCCCCAGCATTTT.